The rows below give T cell receptor beta chains drawn from one sample of a study of T cells in Graves' hyperthyroidism and ophthalmopathy. Via MiXCR, TCRdb re-called the multiplex PCR reads, giving one row per CDR3 protein. The top ten clones hold roughly a third of a sample with more than 300,000 distinct CDR3 sequences, about a sixth of them seen once. Source material: blood. The receptors derive from a woman aged 25 to 45 with Graves' hyperthyroidism that later progressed to Graves' ophthalmopathy. Both conserved end residues are part of each CDR3.

j_call v_call cdr3_aa
TRBJ2-2 TRBV4-2 CASSQYSLGTSLPGELFF
TRBJ2-3 TRBV6-1 CASTASGTTDTQYF
TRBJ2-7 TRBV2 CGTTGIQREQYF
TRBJ2-4 TRBV6-1 CASQGLFQTVAKNIQYF
TRBJ2-1 TRBV18 CASSRGQGQGLDEQFF
TRBJ2-5 TRBV20-1 CSAGQVTGETQYF
TRBJ2-2 TRBV19 CASSPFGQGRTGELFF
TRBJ2-3 TRBV20-1 CSARAGVRGGTDTQYF
TRBJ2-5 TRBV6-1 CASEGGSKETQYF
TRBJ1-1 TRBV12-3/TRBV12-4 CASSLNGLPNTEAFF